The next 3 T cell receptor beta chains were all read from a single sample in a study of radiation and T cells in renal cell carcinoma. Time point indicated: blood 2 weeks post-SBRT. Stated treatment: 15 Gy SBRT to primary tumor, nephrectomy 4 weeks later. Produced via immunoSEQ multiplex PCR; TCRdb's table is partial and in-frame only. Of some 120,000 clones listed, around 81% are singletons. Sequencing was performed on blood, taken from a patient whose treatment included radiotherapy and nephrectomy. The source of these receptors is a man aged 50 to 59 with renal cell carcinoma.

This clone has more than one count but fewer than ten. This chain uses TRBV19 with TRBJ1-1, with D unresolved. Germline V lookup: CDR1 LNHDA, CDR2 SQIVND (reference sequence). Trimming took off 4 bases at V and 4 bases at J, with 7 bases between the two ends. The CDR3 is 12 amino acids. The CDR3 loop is CASSNRGTEAFF. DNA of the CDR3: TGTGCCAGTAGTAACCGGGGCACTGAAGCTTTCTTT. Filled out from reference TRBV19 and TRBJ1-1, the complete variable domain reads DGGITQSPKYLFRKEGQNVTLSCEQNLNHDAMYWYRQDPGQGLRLIYYSQIVNDFQKGDIAEGYSVSREKKESFPLTVTSAQKNPTAFYLCASSNRGTEAFFGQGTRLTVV.

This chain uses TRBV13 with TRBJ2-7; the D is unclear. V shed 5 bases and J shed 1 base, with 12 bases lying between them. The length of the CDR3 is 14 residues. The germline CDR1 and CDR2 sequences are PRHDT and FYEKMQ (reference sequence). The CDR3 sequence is CASSPSRASYEQYF. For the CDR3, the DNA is TGTGCCAGCAGCCCCAGTAGGGCATCCTACGAGCAGTACTTC.

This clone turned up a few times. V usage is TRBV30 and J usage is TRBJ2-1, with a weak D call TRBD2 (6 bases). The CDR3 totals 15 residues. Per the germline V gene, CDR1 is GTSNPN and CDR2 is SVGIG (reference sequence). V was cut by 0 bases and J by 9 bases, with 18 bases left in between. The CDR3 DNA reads TGTGCCTGGAGTGTACGGGGGAGTGTGCGTGTTGAGCAGTTCTTC. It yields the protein CAWSVRGSVRVEQFF.